The next 29 T cell receptor beta chains were all read from a single sample in a study of T cell repertoires in cytomegalovirus infection. No cognate antigen is known for these TCRs. TCRdb re-analysed the reads in MiXCR, keeping a single row per CDR3 protein. The table includes roughly 800,000 distinct CDR3 sequences, under 35% detected once. The material sequenced was cultured CD8+ T cells from PBMCs, taken from culture after CMV antigen stimulation. The origin of the receptors is a human donor in good health (CMV status not recorded). Some clones in this sample may be carry-over from other donors' samples.

The chain has TRBV6-5 and TRBJ2-5; D gene unclear. This CDR3 comprises 16 residues. The germline gives CDR1 MNHEY, CDR2 SVGAGI. V lost 4 bases and J 3 bases, leaving 18 bases between the germline ends. This CDR3 is CASSLWGNDPEETQYF. CDR3 coding DNA: TGTGCCAGCAGTTTGTGGGGAAACGACCCTGAAGAGACCCAGTACTTC.

The chain links TRBV6-5 to TRBJ2-1, with 8 bases aligning to TRBD2. The germline gives CDR1 MNHEY, CDR2 SVGAGI. V lost 6 bases and J lost 4; bases outside the gene matches: 17. The CDR3 runs to 18 residues. The CDR3 coding sequence is TGTGCCAGCAGCCCAGAAAGACGCCGGGGGGGCCATTACAATGAGCAGTTCTTC. Its protein product is CASSPERRRGGHYNEQFF.

V is TRBV6-5 and J is TRBJ2-1; perhaps TRBD2 as D (6 bases). CDR1 and CDR2 from the germline V gene are MNHEY and SVGAGI. The CDR3 has 15 residues. Trimming cost V 6 bases and J 5 bases, with 17 bases left between them. The DNA for the CDR3 is TGTGCCAGCAGCGACACCCCTTTAGCGGACAATGAGCAGTTCTTC. Its translation: CASSDTPLADNEQFF.

This clonotype was detected only a few times. V gene TRBV2 combines with J gene TRBJ1-4; D not certain. Germline V gives CDR1 SNHLY, CDR2 FYNNEI. V lost 6 bases, J lost 5 bases, and 22 bases lay in between. This CDR3 is built from 17 residues. CDR3 region: CASSDPPSRPSNEKLFF. CDR3 DNA: TGTGCCAGCAGCGACCCCCCAAGCAGACCATCCAATGAAAAACTGTTTTTT.

This clonotype showed up just once. V and J are TRBV19 and TRBJ2-7; D gene unclear. Germline CDR1 reads LNHDA; CDR2 reads SQIVND (reference sequence). This CDR3 region has 14 residues. Trimming left V 5 bases short and J 7 bases short, with 18 bases between. The chain's CDR3 is CASSSPGLPREQYF. CDR3 nucleotides: TGTGCCAGTAGTTCTCCGGGCCTCCCGAGGGAGCAGTACTTC.

The chain uses TRBV5-6 and TRBJ1-5; D remains unclear. CDR1 SGHDT and CDR2 YYEEEE come from the germline V gene. V lost 3 bases to trimming and J lost 6 bases, with 10 bases between them. The CDR3 is 13 amino acids. As DNA, the CDR3 is TGTGCCAGCAGCTCCCTTGGGCGTCAGCCCCAGCATTTT. Its translation: CASSSLGRQPQHF.

As concerns this clonotype: This may be a read error, as it is one base from a much larger clone. This sequence joins TRBV27 and TRBJ2-1; 7 bases match TRBD1. The CDR3 covers 15 residues. The V and J ends lost 10 bases and 0 bases, in that order; junction bases with no gene match: 9. Germline values: CDR1 MNHEY, CDR2 SMNVEV (reference sequence). CDR3 region: CANTLTGSSYNEQFF. CDR3 sequence (DNA): TGTGCCAACACTCTGACAGGGAGCTCCTACAATGAGCAGTTCTTC.

This clonotype appeared a few times. The J gene is TRBJ1-2, the V gene TRBV10-3; D is unclear. Per the germline V gene, CDR1 is ENHRY and CDR2 is SYGVKD. V lost 3 bases, J lost 8 bases, and 10 bases lay in between. The CDR3 is 12 amino acids. The CDR3 DNA reads as TGTGCCATCAGTGACCAAGTATCGGGCTACACCTTC. It translates to CAISDQVSGYTF.

The V call is TRBV7-4, the J call TRBJ1-5; 10 bases are a match to TRBD1. Germline V lookup: CDR1 SGHVT, CDR2 SQSDAQ. J gave up 7 bases and V 5 bases, and 8 bases lay outside the gene matches. CDR3 size: 15 residues. The CDR3 DNA is TGTGCCAGCAGCGTTTCCGGGACAGGGGAACAGCCCCAGCATTTT. It is translated as CASSVSGTGEQPQHF.

This clonotype has just a few counts. The chain has TRBV24-1 and TRBJ1-1, with D hard to call. Germline V CDR1 and CDR2: KGHDR, SFDVKD. This CDR3 has 13 amino acids. Trimming removed 7 bases from V and 4 bases from J, with 12 bases in between. The CDR3 DNA reads TGTGCCACCAGGTACTCGGGCTTCACTGAAGCTTTCTTT. It codes for CATRYSGFTEAFF.

V and J are TRBV2 and TRBJ2-1; no clear D. From germline, CDR1 is SNHLY and CDR2 FYNNEI. The V and J ends lost 9 bases and 3 bases respectively, with 12 bases between them. The CDR3 loop spans 13 amino acids. CDR3 residues: CARIAMDYNEQFF. CDR3 coding DNA: TGTGCCAGAATAGCTATGGACTACAATGAGCAGTTCTTC.

J is TRBJ2-3 and V is TRBV11-2; TRBD2 aligns across 7 bases. Trimming removed 7 bases from V and 2 bases from J; junction bases left unmatched: 15. The CDR3 is 17 amino acids. In germline, CDR1 is SGHAT, CDR2 FQNNGV. CDR3 loop: CASTLTVPLADTDTQYF. Here the CDR3 DNA reads TGTGCCAGCACTTTAACCGTCCCTCTAGCGGACACAGATACGCAGTATTTT.

The table lists this clonotype with many counts. V usage is TRBV6-6 and J usage is TRBJ1-5; D is unclear. CDR3 length equals 15 residues. In germline, CDR1 is MNHNY, CDR2 SVGAGI (reference sequence). The V gene lost 7 bases and the J gene lost 3 bases, with 16 bases spanning the gap. The CDR3 DNA is TGTGCCAGCACAGCATATAACGCCTCCAATCAGCCCCAGCATTTT. As protein: CASTAYNASNQPQHF.

The V gene is TRBV9, the J gene TRBJ2-1; D gene unclear. The CDR3 contains 12 residues. Germline V gives CDR1 SGDLS, CDR2 YYNGEE. Trimming took 4 bases from V and 5 from J, leaving 7 bases between them. The CDR3 loop is CASSFRDNEQFF. The DNA for the CDR3 is TGTGCCAGCAGCTTCCGAGACAATGAGCAGTTCTTC. Combining the CDR3 with reference TRBV9 and TRBJ2-1 gives the whole variable domain DSGVTQTPKHLITATGQRVTLRCSPRSGDLSVYWYQQSLDQGLQFLIQYYNGEERAKGNILERFSAQQFPDLHSELNLSSLELGDSALYFCASSFRDNEQFFGPGTRLTVL.

The chain carries TRBV7-8 and TRBJ2-2, with D perhaps matching TRBD1 (5 bases). Germline lookup yields CDR1 SGHVS and CDR2 FQNEAQ. The CDR3 contains 16 residues. V dropped 1 base and J dropped 4 bases, with 13 bases sitting between them. The CDR3 region has the DNA TGTGCCAGCAGCTTAGTGCCGAGCAGGGTCACCGGGGAGCTGTTTTTT. Translating it yields CASSLVPSRVTGELFF.

The rearrangement links TRBV28 to TRBJ2-7; maybe TRBD1 (6 bases). Trimming shortened V by 2 bases and J by 1 base, and 12 bases separated the two germline ends. Germline V CDR1 and CDR2: MDHEN, SYDVKM. The CDR3 contains 15 residues. CDR3 sequence (DNA): TGTGCCAGCAGTTTAGGGGGCGTGGGGTCCTACGAGCAGTACGTC. Translation gives CASSLGGVGSYEQYV.

There are a few counts of this clonotype. The chain links TRBV6-6 to TRBJ2-1; D is ambiguous. The CDR3 length is 12 residues. V lost 6 bases and J 16 bases, leaving 19 bases between the germline ends. Germline loops: CDR1 MNHNY, CDR2 SVGAGI (reference sequence). CDR3 region: CASSIEGLVRFF. CDR3 nucleotides: TGTGCCAGCAGCATTGAAGGTCTGGTTCGCTTCTTC.

This clonotype was counted many times. An end of the junction does not agree with germline; a read error may underlie this. The chain has TRBV7-7 and TRBJ2-1, with 8 bases fitting TRBD2. The CDR3 runs to 16 residues. CDR1 is SSHAT and CDR2 is FNYEAQ in the germline V gene (reference sequence). This CDR3 reads CASSPTSGTSYNEQFF. CDR3 coding DNA: TGTGCTAGCAGTCCTACTAGCGGTACTTCCTACAATGAGCAGTTCTTC.

This rearrangement joins TRBV27 to TRBJ2-1; 7 bases map to TRBD1. The junction had 14 bases not matched to a gene; V was cut back by 5 bases and J by 7 bases. CDR1 is MNHEY and CDR2 is SMNVEV in the germline V gene (reference sequence). CDR3 size: 16 residues. The CDR3 nucleotides are TGTGCCAGCAGTGGGAACACACAGGGGTTTGTAAATGAGCAGTTCTTC. Protein sequence: CASSGNTQGFVNEQFF.

This clonotype was seen at least ten times. In DNA, the CDR3 is TGTGCCAGCAGCTTGGGGACCGGCTACACCTTC. Translation gives CASSLGTGYTF. The chain carries TRBV7-6 and TRBJ1-2; a weak D match, TRBD1 (5 bases). V was clipped by 3 bases and J by 8 bases, with 7 bases between them. Germline V gene sequence: CDR1 SGHVS, CDR2 FNYEAQ. The CDR3 contains 11 residues.

This chain uses TRBV2 with TRBJ1-3; 9 bases map to TRBD1. Germline V gives CDR1 SNHLY, CDR2 FYNNEI. The CDR3 contains 16 residues. V shed 2 bases, J shed 3 bases, and the junction held 5 bases outside the gene matches. This CDR3 is CASSEWDRENGNTIYF. The CDR3 region has the DNA TGTGCCAGCAGTGAATGGGACAGGGAAAATGGAAACACCATATATTTT. Drawing the rest from reference TRBV2 and TRBJ1-3, the complete variable domain is EPEVTQTPSHQVTQMGQEVILRCVPISNHLYFYWYRQILGQKVEFLVSFYNNEISEKSEIFDDQFSVERPDGSNFTLKIRSTKLEDSAMYFCASSEWDRENGNTIYFGEGSWLTVV.

There are many counts of this clonotype. The chain employs TRBV6-1 and TRBJ1-2, with 9 bases matching TRBD1. Trimming at V came to 6 bases and at J to 6 bases, leaving 8 bases not matched to a gene. CDR1 is MNHNS and CDR2 is SASEGT in the germline V gene. The CDR3 is made up of 14 amino acids. CDR3 DNA: TGTGCCAGCAGCTGGACAGGGGCCCTGAATGGCTACACCTTC. Translation gives CASSWTGALNGYTF.

There are a few counts of this clonotype. The gene calls are TRBV12-5 and TRBJ2-7; 7 nucleotides agree with TRBD1. This CDR3 has 15 amino acids. After removal of 5 bases from V and 5 bases from J, the junction contained 12 bases not matched to a gene. Germline V gives CDR1 LGHNT, CDR2 FRNRAP. DNA for the CDR3: TGTGCTAGTGGTCCGTACTCACAGGGGAGCGACGAGCAGTACTTC. It is translated as CASGPYSQGSDEQYF.

This clonotype was counted between two and nine times. The rearrangement links TRBV11-1 to TRBJ2-5; possibly TRBD2 for D (5 bases). CDR1 SGHAT and CDR2 FQDESV come from the germline V gene (reference sequence). Between the trimmed V and J ends, which lost 1 base and 5 bases, there was a span of 14 bases. The CDR3 length is 15 residues. The CDR3 sequence: CASSLDDYIGETQYF. The CDR3 region has the DNA TGTGCCAGCAGCTTAGATGACTACATAGGGGAGACCCAGTACTTC. The full variable domain, its missing parts supplied by reference TRBV11-1 and TRBJ2-5, is EAEVAQSPRYKITEKSQAVAFWCDPISGHATLYWYRQILGQGPELLVQFQDESVVDDSQLPKDRFSAERLKGVDSTLKIQPAELGDSAMYLCASSLDDYIGETQYFGPGTRLLVL.

The table lists this clonotype with a few counts. V gene TRBV6-8 combines with J gene TRBJ2-7, with a tentative D call TRBD1 (6 bases). Trimming stripped 10 bases from V and 6 bases from J, with 16 bases between. The CDR3 is 12 amino acids. Germline loops: CDR1 MNHGY, CDR2 SAAAGT. CDR3 loop: CATGGRGVEQYF. The CDR3 DNA follows: TGTGCCACTGGGGGCAGGGGCGTCGAGCAGTACTTC.

This sequence joins TRBV28 and TRBJ2-1; D might be TRBD2 (5 bases). The CDR3 length is 16 residues. Germline CDR1 is MDHEN and CDR2 is SYDVKM. V was shortened by 3 bases and J by 5 bases, with 17 bases between the two germline ends. In DNA form, the CDR3 reads TGTGCCAGCAGTTTTGGAGGAACAGAATTAGACAATGAGCAGTTCTTC. It yields the protein CASSFGGTELDNEQFF.

The chain recombines TRBV7-4 with TRBJ1-5; D perhaps matches TRBD1 (5 bases). V gave up 5 bases and J gave up 0 bases, with 14 bases separating them. The CDR3 has 16 residues. The germline CDR1 and CDR2 sequences are SGHVT and SQSDAQ. The CDR3 nucleotides read TGTGCCAGCAGCGTGGGGGGGGACCTTAGCAATCAGCCCCAGCATTTT. This gives the protein CASSVGGDLSNQPQHF.

A word on this clonotype: A much larger clonotype is one base distant, so this may be a read error. J is TRBJ1-5 and V is TRBV7-6, with 7 bases that match TRBD1. The CDR3 spans 14 residues. From germline, CDR1 is SGHVS and CDR2 FNYEAQ. CDR3 region: CASSPQGGGQPKHF. As DNA, the CDR3 is TGTGCCAGCAGCCCCCAAGGGGGCGGCCAGCCCAAGCATTTT. Full variable domain (outside the CDR3, taken from reference TRBV7-6 and TRBJ1-5): GAGVSQSPRYKVTKRGQDVALRCDPISGHVSLYWYRQALGQGPEFLTYFNYEAQQDKSGLPNDRFSAERPEGSISTLTIQRTEQRDSAMYRCASSPQGGGQPKHFGDGTRLSIL.

This clonotype was seen a handful of times. The rearrangement joins TRBV7-9 to TRBJ2-3; 8 bases agree with TRBD1. From germline, CDR1 is SEHNR and CDR2 FQNEAQ (reference sequence). The CDR3 consists of 16 residues. With 8 bases clipped from V and 4 bases from J, the junction kept 14 bases outside the gene matches. DNA for the CDR3: TGTGCCAGCCGAACAGGGGGAGTGAAGTACGCAGATACGCAGTATTTT. This sequence encodes CASRTGGVKYADTQYF.